The clone carrying this TCR beta chain has just a few counts. Its antigen remains unknown. The sample is drawn from a study of blood T cells in healthy people across ages. V was pared by 2 bases and J by 4 bases, with 1 base of the junction left unmatched. The CDR3 covers 13 residues. Germline V gives CDR1 MNHNS, CDR2 SASEGT. Study-wide results and limits: Diversity estimates drawn from one million T cells were deemed underestimates.

Primers used in a second PCR of about 7 to 11 cycles were a sample-barcoded 5' primer and a J-beta primer mix. TCRdb redid the calling of the 5' RACE reads with MiXCR, one entry per CDR3 protein. There are about 1,500,000 distinct CDR3 sequences in the sample; about 40% occur only once, and 7.9% lies in the top ten. V usage is TRBV6-1 and J usage is TRBJ1-2; 7 bases map to TRBD1. This clonotype was sampled from a woman aged 18-29 years in good health. The sample consisted of blood. As DNA, the CDR3 is TGTGCCAGCAGTGAACGGGACAGCTATGGCTACACCTTC. It codes for CASSERDSYGYTF.